The 17 T cell receptor beta chains listed next were all sequenced from one sample in a study of blood T cell repertoires in COVID-19. Clones were read by immunoSEQ multiplex PCR, and TCRdb kept only the in-frame ones, dropping some. In the table there are 350,000 to 450,000 clones, roughly 85% of which are singletons. The specimen was peripheral blood. These receptors all stem from a woman under 30 with acute or convalescent COVID-19.

V is TRBV5-1 and J is TRBJ2-7, with 8 positions matching TRBD1. The V gene end was trimmed by 4 bases and the J gene end by 5 bases; junction bases not matched to a gene: 8. CDR1 and CDR2 (germline): SGHRS, YFSETQ. The CDR3 runs 14 residues. For the CDR3, the DNA is TGCGCCAGCAGCCCTCAGGGGGCTAGCGACGAGCAGTACTTC. It is translated as CASSPQGASDEQYF.

The chain has TRBV12-5 and TRBJ1-1, with D perhaps TRBD1 (6 bases). The CDR3 is 11 residues long. In germline, CDR1 is LGHNT, CDR2 FRNRAP. V lost 6 bases to trimming and J lost 8 bases, with 10 bases between them. Here the CDR3 reads CASGTGTEAFF. CDR3 sequence (DNA): TGTGCTAGTGGGACCGGGACAGAAGCTTTCTTT.

This clone was detected only a few times. The CDR3 coding sequence is TGTGCCAGCTCACCACCGTGGGCTAGCGGGGGATTAAATACGCAGTATTTT. Amino acid sequence: CASSPPWASGGLNTQYF. The chain links TRBV18 to TRBJ2-3; 10 nucleotides align to TRBD2. Germline V gives CDR1 KGHSH, CDR2 LQKENI. Trimming took 0 bases from V and 7 from J; bases not matched to a gene: 10. The CDR3 sequence is 17 residues long.

The chain couples TRBV28 to TRBJ2-7; 9 nucleotides agree with TRBD2. Losses at the gene ends were 3 bases for V and 2 bases for J; bases not matched to a gene: 5. This CDR3 has 15 residues. Germline V CDR1 and CDR2: MDHEN, SYDVKM. In nucleotides, the CDR3 is TGTGCCAGCAGTTTCCGGCCTAGCGGGACCTACGAGCAGTACTTC. Translated, it gives CASSFRPSGTYEQYF.

This clone showed up just once. V usage is TRBV2 and J usage is TRBJ2-5, with D possibly matching TRBD2 (5 bases). CDR1 and CDR2 from the germline V gene are SNHLY and FYNNEI. CDR3 length: 11 residues. The V and J ends lost 6 bases and 9 bases respectively, with 11 bases between them. The CDR3: CASRAGGPQYF. In DNA, the CDR3 is TGTGCCAGCAGGGCAGGCGGGCCCCAGTACTTC. Using reference TRBV2 and TRBJ2-5 for the parts outside the CDR3, the full variable domain is EPEVTQTPSHQVTQMGQEVILRCVPISNHLYFYWYRQILGQKVEFLVSFYNNEISEKSEIFDDQFSVERPDGSNFTLKIRSTKLEDSAMYFCASRAGGPQYFGPGTRLLVL.

The chain joins TRBV28 to TRBJ2-3; the D gene is possibly TRBD2 (6 bases). Looked up from germline, CDR1 is MDHEN and CDR2 is SYDVKM. Trimming stripped 3 bases from V and 0 bases from J, with 7 bases between. The CDR3 has 14 residues. The CDR3 DNA reads as TGTGCCAGCAGTTTCCGGGGGAGCACAGATACGCAGTATTTT. It specifies CASSFRGSTDTQYF.

The chain carries TRBV18 and TRBJ1-4; the match to TRBD1 covers 9 bases. The CDR3 spans 17 residues. Looked up from germline, CDR1 is KGHSH and CDR2 is LQKENI. V shed 3 bases, J shed 7 bases, and the junction held 12 bases outside the gene matches. Here the CDR3 DNA reads TGTGCCAGCTCACCTCTGGGACCGGGACAGGGACGTGAAAAACTGTTTTTT. It translates to CASSPLGPGQGREKLFF.

This clone was seen more than once but under ten times. The rearrangement uses TRBV4-1 and TRBJ1-5, with 7 bases matching TRBD1. After removal of 0 bases from V and 6 bases from J, the junction contained 11 bases not matched to a gene. Germline CDR1 and CDR2: MGHRA and YSYEKL. The CDR3 consists of 17 residues. Here the CDR3 DNA reads TGCGCCAGCAGCCAAGATGAGTCACAGGGGATCGGTCAGCCCCAGCATTTT. This codes for CASSQDESQGIGQPQHF.

This clone was seen once. V usage is TRBV24-1 and J usage is TRBJ2-3, with TRBD2 identical over 10 bases. Germline trimming cut 3 bases from V and 6 bases from J; bases unmatched to any gene: 8. Germline lookup yields CDR1 KGHDR and CDR2 SFDVKD. This CDR3 spans 16 amino acids. The chain's CDR3 is CATSDPGTSDSDTQYF. For the CDR3, the DNA is TGTGCCACCAGTGATCCTGGGACTAGCGATTCGGATACGCAGTATTTT.

The chain combines TRBV5-1 with TRBJ1-2; weak D call: TRBD1 (6 bases). Germline V lookup: CDR1 SGHRS, CDR2 YFSETQ. V lost 4 bases and J lost 3, with 13 bases in between. The CDR3 length is 14 residues. The CDR3 loop is CASSPRAGDYGYTF. CDR3 nucleotides: TGCGCCAGCAGCCCCCGGGCAGGGGACTATGGCTACACCTTC.

The chain combines TRBV7-2 with TRBJ2-6; 7 nucleotides align to TRBD1. V trimming: 7 bases; J trimming: 0 bases; junction bases outside the gene matches: 12. Germline V lookup: CDR1 SGHTA, CDR2 FQGNSA. The CDR3 has 18 residues. The CDR3 loop is CASTTTGTANSGANVLTF. The DNA of the CDR3 is TGTGCCAGCACCACTACCGGGACAGCTAACTCTGGGGCCAACGTCCTGACTTTC.

This clone has only a few counts. The chain uses TRBV7-8 and TRBJ1-5; D is perhaps TRBD1 (6 bases). This CDR3 spans 15 amino acids. The germline V gene has CDR1 SGHVS and CDR2 FQNEAQ. Trimming removed 0 bases at V and 6 bases at J, with 12 bases between. The CDR3, as DNA: TGTGCCAGCAGCTTAGCCACAGGGTATTCTCAGCCCCAGCATTTT. Amino acids: CASSLATGYSQPQHF.

The chain uses TRBV5-1 and TRBJ2-3, with 13 bases identical to TRBD2. V shed 4 bases, J shed 2 bases, and the junction held 13 bases outside the gene matches. The germline V gene has CDR1 SGHRS and CDR2 YFSETQ. The CDR3 has 19 residues. CDR3 nucleotides: TGCGCCAGCAGCAAAAGAGGGACTAGCGGGGCCCCTACCACAGATACGCAGTATTTT. This translates into CASSKRGTSGAPTTDTQYF.

The genes are TRBV5-1 and TRBJ1-2; 10 bases are shared with TRBD1. Trimming took 6 bases from V and 6 from J; bases not matched to a gene: 11. The germline V gene encodes CDR1 SGHRS and CDR2 YFSETQ. The CDR3 covers 15 residues. The CDR3: CASKMIVGQGDGYTF. The CDR3 bases are TGCGCCAGCAAAATGATCGTCGGACAGGGGGATGGCTACACCTTC.

V and J are TRBV11-2 and TRBJ2-7; 7 bases fit TRBD2. Per the germline V gene, CDR1 is SGHAT and CDR2 is FQNNGV. The CDR3 totals 13 residues. Trimming cost V 6 bases and J 3 bases; bases outside gene matches: 5. The CDR3 nucleotides read TGTGCCAGCAGTTCCGGGACTAACTACGAGCAGTACTTC. Translation: CASSSGTNYEQYF.

The chain links TRBV6-5 to TRBJ2-7; D is perhaps TRBD1 (5 bases). The germline CDR1 and CDR2 sequences are MNHEY and SVGAGI. V lost 2 bases, J lost 0 bases, and 8 bases lay in between. This CDR3 spans 14 amino acids. CDR3 DNA sequence: TGTGCCAGCAGTTACAGGGGCAGCTCCTACGAGCAGTACTTC. This encodes CASSYRGSSYEQYF.

The V gene is TRBV28, the J gene TRBJ1-5; the match to TRBD1 covers 8 bases. The CDR3 is made up of 15 amino acids. CDR1 and CDR2 (germline): MDHEN, SYDVKM. J was trimmed by 1 base and V by 6 bases; bases with no gene match: 5. CDR3 coding DNA: TGTGCCAGCAGGACAGGGGCGGAAAGCAATCAGCCCCAGCATTTT. This codes for CASRTGAESNQPQHF.